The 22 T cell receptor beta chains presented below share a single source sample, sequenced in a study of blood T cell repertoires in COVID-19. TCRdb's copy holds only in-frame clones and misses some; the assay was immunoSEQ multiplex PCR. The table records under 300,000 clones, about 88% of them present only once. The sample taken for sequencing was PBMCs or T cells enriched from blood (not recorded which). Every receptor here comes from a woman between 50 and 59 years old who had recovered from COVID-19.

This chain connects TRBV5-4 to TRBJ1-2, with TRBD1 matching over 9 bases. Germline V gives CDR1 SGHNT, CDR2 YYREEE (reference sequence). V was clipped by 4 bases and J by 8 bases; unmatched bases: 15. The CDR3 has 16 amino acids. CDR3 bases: TGTGCCAGCAGCCCACCTTCCTTAGACAGGGGGAAGGGCTACACCTTC. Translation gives CASSPPSLDRGKGYTF.

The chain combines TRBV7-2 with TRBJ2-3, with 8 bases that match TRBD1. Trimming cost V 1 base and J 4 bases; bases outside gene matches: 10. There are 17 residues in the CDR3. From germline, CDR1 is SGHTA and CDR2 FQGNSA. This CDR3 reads CASSLGLRGLSADTQYF. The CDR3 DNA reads TGTGCCAGCAGCTTAGGTCTCAGGGGGCTTTCCGCAGATACGCAGTATTTT.

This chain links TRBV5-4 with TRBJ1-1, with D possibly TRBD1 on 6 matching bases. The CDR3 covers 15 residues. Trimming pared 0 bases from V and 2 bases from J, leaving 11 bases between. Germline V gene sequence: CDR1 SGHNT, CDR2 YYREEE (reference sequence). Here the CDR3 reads CASSLVTGRNTEAFF. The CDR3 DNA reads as TGTGCCAGCAGCTTGGTCACAGGGAGAAACACTGAAGCTTTCTTT.

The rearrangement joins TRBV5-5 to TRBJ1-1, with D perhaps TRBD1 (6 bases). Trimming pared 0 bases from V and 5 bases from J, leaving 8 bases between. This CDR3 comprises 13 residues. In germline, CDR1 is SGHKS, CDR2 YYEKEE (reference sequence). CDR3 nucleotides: TGTGCCAGCAGCTTGGCCACAGGGACTGAAGCTTTCTTT. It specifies CASSLATGTEAFF.

The chain's CDR3 is CASSLGSRLGRNQPQHF. Written as DNA, the CDR3 is TGTGCCAGCAGCTTGGGGAGTCGGTTAGGAAGAAATCAGCCCCAGCATTTT. The genes are TRBV5-6 and TRBJ1-5, with D uncertain. Germline values: CDR1 SGHDT, CDR2 YYEEEE. V lost 0 bases and J lost 4, with 17 bases in between. This CDR3 contains 17 residues.

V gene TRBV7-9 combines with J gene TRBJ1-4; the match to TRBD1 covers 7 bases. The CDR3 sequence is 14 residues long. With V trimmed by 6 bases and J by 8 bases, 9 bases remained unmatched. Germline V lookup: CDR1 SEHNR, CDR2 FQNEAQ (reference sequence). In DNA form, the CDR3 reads TGTGCCAGCAGTCAACAGGGGTGGGACGAAAAACTGTTTTTT. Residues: CASSQQGWDEKLFF.

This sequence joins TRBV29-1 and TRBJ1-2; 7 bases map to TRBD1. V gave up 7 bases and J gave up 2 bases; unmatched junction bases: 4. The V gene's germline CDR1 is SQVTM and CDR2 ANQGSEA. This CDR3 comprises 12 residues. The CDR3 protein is CSAPGQNYGYTF. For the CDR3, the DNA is TGCAGCGCTCCGGGACAGAACTATGGCTACACCTTC.

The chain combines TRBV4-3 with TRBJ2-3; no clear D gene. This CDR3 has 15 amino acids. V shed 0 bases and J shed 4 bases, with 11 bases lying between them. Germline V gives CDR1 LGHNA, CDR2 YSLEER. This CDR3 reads CASSQDNRQSDTQYF. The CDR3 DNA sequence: TGCGCCAGCAGCCAAGATAACCGTCAGTCAGATACGCAGTATTTT.

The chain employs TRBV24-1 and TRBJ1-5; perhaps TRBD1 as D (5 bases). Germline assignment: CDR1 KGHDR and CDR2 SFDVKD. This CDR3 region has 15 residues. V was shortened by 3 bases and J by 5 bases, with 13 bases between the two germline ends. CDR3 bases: TGTGCCACCAGTGATCCGACAGTTCCCTATCAGCCCCAGCATTTT. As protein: CATSDPTVPYQPQHF.

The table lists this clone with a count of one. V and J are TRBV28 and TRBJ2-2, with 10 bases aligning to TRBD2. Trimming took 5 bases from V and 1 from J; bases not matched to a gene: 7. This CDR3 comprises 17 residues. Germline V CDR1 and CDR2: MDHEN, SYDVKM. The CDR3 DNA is TGTGCCAGCAGTCCGGGTGGGACTAGCGTGAACACCGGGGAGCTGTTTTTT. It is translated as CASSPGGTSVNTGELFF.

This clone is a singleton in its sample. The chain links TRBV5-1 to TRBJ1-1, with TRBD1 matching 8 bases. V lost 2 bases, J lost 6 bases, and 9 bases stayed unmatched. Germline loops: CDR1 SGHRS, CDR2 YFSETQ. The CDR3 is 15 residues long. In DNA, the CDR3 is TGCGCCAGCAGCTTAAGACAGGGGAGTGCAGCTGAAGCTTTCTTT. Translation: CASSLRQGSAAEAFF.

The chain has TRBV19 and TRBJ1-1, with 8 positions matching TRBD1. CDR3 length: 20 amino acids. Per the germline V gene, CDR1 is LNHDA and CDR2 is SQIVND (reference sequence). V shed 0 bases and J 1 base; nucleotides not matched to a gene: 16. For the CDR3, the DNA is TGTGCCAGTAGTATAGATAAAAGGAGGACAGGGAACGTTGGGAACACTGAAGCTTTCTTT. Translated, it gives CASSIDKRRTGNVGNTEAFF.

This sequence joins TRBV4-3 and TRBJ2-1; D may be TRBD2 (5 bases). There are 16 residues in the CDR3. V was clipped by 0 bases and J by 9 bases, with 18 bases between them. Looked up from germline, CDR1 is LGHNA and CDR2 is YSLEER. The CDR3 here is CASSQEAWTFGGEQFF. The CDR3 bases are TGCGCCAGCAGCCAAGAAGCTTGGACTTTCGGCGGTGAGCAGTTCTTC.

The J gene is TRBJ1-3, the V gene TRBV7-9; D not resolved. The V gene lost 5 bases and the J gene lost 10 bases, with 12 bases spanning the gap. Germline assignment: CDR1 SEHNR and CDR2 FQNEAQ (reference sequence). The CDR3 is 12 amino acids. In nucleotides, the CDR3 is TGTGCCAGCAGCACTTTGGACTCAACCATATATTTT. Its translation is CASSTLDSTIYF.

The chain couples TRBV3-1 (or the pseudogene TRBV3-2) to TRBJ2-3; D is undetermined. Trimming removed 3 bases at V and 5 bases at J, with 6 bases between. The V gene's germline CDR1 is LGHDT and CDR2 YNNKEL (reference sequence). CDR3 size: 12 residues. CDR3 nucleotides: TGTGCCAGCAGCCAGTATCGAGATACGCAGTATTTT. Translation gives CASSQYRDTQYF.

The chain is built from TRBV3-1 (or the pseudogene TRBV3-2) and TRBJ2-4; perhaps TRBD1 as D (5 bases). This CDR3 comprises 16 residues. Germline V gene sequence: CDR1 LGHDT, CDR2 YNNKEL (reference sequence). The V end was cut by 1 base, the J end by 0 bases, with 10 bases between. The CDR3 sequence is CASSQVPRVAKNIQYF. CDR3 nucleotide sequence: TGTGCCAGCAGCCAAGTCCCCAGGGTAGCCAAAAACATTCAGTACTTC.

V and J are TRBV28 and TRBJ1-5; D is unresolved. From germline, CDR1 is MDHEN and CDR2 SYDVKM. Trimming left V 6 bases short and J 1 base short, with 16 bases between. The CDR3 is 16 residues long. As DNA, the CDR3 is TGTGCCAGCAGCTCAAAAAGGTCCGGGAGCAATCAGCCCCAGCATTTT. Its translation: CASSSKRSGSNQPQHF.

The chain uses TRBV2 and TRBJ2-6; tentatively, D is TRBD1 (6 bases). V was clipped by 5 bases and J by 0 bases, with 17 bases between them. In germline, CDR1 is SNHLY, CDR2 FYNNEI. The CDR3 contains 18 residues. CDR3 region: CASSLVRGDSSGANVLTF. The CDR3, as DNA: TGTGCCAGCAGTTTAGTCAGGGGTGACTCCTCTGGGGCCAACGTCCTGACTTTC.

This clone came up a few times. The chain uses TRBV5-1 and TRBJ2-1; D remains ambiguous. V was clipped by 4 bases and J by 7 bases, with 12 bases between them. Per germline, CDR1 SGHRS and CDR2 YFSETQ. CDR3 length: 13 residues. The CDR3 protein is CASSPLTTNEQFF. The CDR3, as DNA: TGCGCCAGCAGCCCACTTACTACGAATGAGCAGTTCTTC.

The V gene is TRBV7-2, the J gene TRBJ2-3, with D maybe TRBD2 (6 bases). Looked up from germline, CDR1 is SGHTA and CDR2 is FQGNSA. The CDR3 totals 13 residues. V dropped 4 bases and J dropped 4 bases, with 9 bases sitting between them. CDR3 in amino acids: CASSSGLPDTQYF. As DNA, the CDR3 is TGTGCCAGCAGCTCGGGACTTCCAGATACGCAGTATTTT.

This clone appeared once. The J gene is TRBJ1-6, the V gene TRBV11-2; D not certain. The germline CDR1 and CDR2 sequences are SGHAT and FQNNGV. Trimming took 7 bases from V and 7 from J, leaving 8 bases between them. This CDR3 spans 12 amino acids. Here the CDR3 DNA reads TGTGCCAGCACCTCTTTAAATTCACCCCTCCACTTT. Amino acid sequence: CASTSLNSPLHF.

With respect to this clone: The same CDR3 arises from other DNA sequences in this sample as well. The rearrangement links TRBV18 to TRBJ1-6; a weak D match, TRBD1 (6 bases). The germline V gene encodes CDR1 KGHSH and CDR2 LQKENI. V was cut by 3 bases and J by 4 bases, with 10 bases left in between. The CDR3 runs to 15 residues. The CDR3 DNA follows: TGTGCCAGCTCACCCTCGGACAGTTATAATTCACCCCTCCACTTT. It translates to CASSPSDSYNSPLHF.